This T cell receptor (beta chain) emerged from a study of regulatory dendritic cells for organ transplantation. Findings of the study overall: Naive CD4+ and CD8+ repertoires were highly diverse; memory CD8+ was most oligoclonal.

A note on this clone: Its antigen remains unknown.

The method was immunoSEQ multiplex PCR; TCRdb's version includes in-frame clones alone and lacks a portion of them. This sample has approximately 12,000 clones; 74% occur once, and the top ten carry under 0.8%. Sorted T cells were CFSE-labeled and cultured roughly five days with allogeneic regulatory or mature dendritic cells at 1:10. This clonotype was obtained from a human donor in good health. The sample comprised naive CD4+ T cells from blood cultured with regulatory dendritic cells. Indicated subset: CD45RA+ naive T cells.

The CDR3 coding sequence is TGTGCCAGCAGTCCCCGGGGGGATGGCTACACCTTC. This sequence encodes CASSPRGDGYTF. The genes are TRBV6-1 and TRBJ1-2; tentative D call: TRBD1 (5 bases). The germline CDR1 and CDR2 sequences are MNHNS and SASEGT. Trimming took 5 bases from V and 6 from J, leaving 10 bases between them. CDR3 length: 12 residues.